These 11 T cell receptor beta chains were sequenced from one sample in a study of shared clonotypes between healthy human individuals. Repertoires were generated with immunoSEQ multiplex PCR, while TCRdb's copy carries only in-frame clones and drops some. The profile shows millions of clones, roughly 94% of them singletons. The sequencing sample was made of naive CD4+ T cells sorted from blood. Subset meaning: CD45RA+ positively selected. These receptors were collected from a man younger than 35 in good health.

The rearrangement links TRBV25-1 to TRBJ1-1; no reliable D call. V was shortened by 1 base and J by 9 bases, with 15 bases between the two germline ends. Germline CDR1 MGHDK, CDR2 SYGVNS. The CDR3 length is 14 residues. The CDR3 protein is CASSESANQWKAFF. Written as DNA, the CDR3 is TGTGCCAGCAGTGAATCCGCGAACCAGTGGAAAGCTTTCTTT.

About this clone itself: Other DNA sequences in this specimen translate into the identical CDR3. The chain joins TRBV15 to TRBJ2-7; TRBD2 is a possible D gene (6 bases). With 3 bases removed from V and 0 bases from J, the gap between germline ends came to 12 bases. The V gene's germline CDR1 is LNHNV and CDR2 YYDKDF (reference sequence). This CDR3 spans 15 amino acids. The CDR3 spells CATSRGSGSSYEQYF. CDR3 sequence (DNA): TGTGCCACCAGCAGGGGTAGCGGCAGCTCCTACGAGCAGTACTTC.

The V gene is TRBV30, the J gene TRBJ1-1; D uncertain. The germline V gene has CDR1 GTSNPN and CDR2 SVGIG (reference sequence). Trimming left V 0 bases short and J 4 bases short, with 9 bases between. The length of the CDR3 is 13 residues. The CDR3 is CAWSVRVTTEAFF. The CDR3 DNA reads as TGTGCCTGGAGTGTAAGGGTGACCACTGAAGCTTTCTTT.

CDR3 residues: CASSLDMGVSNYGYTF. CDR3 DNA: TGTGCCAGCAGCCTGGATATGGGGGTTTCCAACTATGGCTACACCTTC. This chain joins TRBV5-8 and TRBJ1-2, with D tentatively TRBD1 (5 bases). Germline CDR1 is SGHTS and CDR2 is YDEGEE. The germline V and J ends were trimmed by 4 bases and 2 bases, with 18 bases remaining between them. The CDR3 has 16 residues.

V is TRBV4-3 and J is TRBJ2-7; D possibly uses TRBD1 or TRBD2 (5 bases each). Germline CDR1 and CDR2: LGHNA and YSLEER. Trimming left V 0 bases short and J 4 bases short, with 16 bases between. The CDR3 is 16 residues long. DNA of the CDR3: TGCGCCAGCAGCCAAGATTTCGGGGCTCGGGTGTACGAGCAGTACTTC. Amino acids: CASSQDFGARVYEQYF.

The chain links TRBV5-6 to TRBJ2-2; the D gene could be TRBD1 or TRBD2 (5 bases each). V lost 3 bases, J lost 5 bases, and 17 bases lay in between. This CDR3 spans 16 amino acids. Germline V gene sequence: CDR1 SGHDT, CDR2 YYEEEE. CDR3 DNA: TGTGCCAGCAGCTATGGGACGGCCCGTGAGACCGGGGAGCTGTTTTTT. This gives the protein CASSYGTARETGELFF.

The rearrangement uses TRBV2 and TRBJ2-7; D possibly matches TRBD1 or TRBD2 (6 bases each). Trimming removed 11 bases at V and 5 bases at J, with 19 bases between. The CDR3 is made up of 13 amino acids. The germline V gene encodes CDR1 SNHLY and CDR2 FYNNEI. The CDR3 nucleotides read TGTGCCGGCGGGACACCCGATCGTAACGAGCAGTACTTC. It yields the protein CAGGTPDRNEQYF.

This clone was observed once. This chain connects TRBV18 to TRBJ1-2; D remains unclear. V lost 1 base to trimming and J lost 0 bases, with 6 bases between them. In germline, CDR1 is KGHSH, CDR2 LQKENI. The CDR3 contains 14 residues. In nucleotides, the CDR3 is TGTGCCAGCTCACCACAAAGTACTAACTATGGCTACACCTTC. As protein: CASSPQSTNYGYTF. The full variable domain, rest sourced from reference TRBV18 and TRBJ1-2, is NAGVMQNPRHLVRRRGQEARLRCSPMKGHSHVYWYRQLPEEGLKFMVYLQKENIIDESGMPKERFSAEFPKEGPSILRIQQVVRGDSAAYFCASSPQSTNYGYTFGSGTRLTVV.

The CDR3 spells CASSLATAWPLEFF. As DNA, the CDR3 is TGTGCCAGCAGCTTAGCCACAGCATGGCCGTTGGAGTTCTTC. The chain is built from TRBV7-2 and TRBJ2-1; D is ambiguous. This CDR3 spans 14 amino acids. Germline CDR1 and CDR2: SGHTA and FQGNSA. Trimming stripped 0 bases from V and 14 bases from J, with 17 bases between.

The V and J genes are TRBV2 and TRBJ2-5; a weak D match, TRBD1 (5 bases). The V gene lost 3 bases and the J gene lost 6 bases, with 14 bases spanning the gap. CDR3 length: 14 amino acids. CDR1 is SNHLY, CDR2 FYNNEI, per germline. CDR3 in DNA: TGTGCCAGCAGTGATGGTGGGGCAGGACAGACCCAGTACTTC. Its protein product is CASSDGGAGQTQYF. Complete variable domain (other parts from reference TRBV2 and TRBJ2-5): EPEVTQTPSHQVTQMGQEVILRCVPISNHLYFYWYRQILGQKVEFLVSFYNNEISEKSEIFDDQFSVERPDGSNFTLKIRSTKLEDSAMYFCASSDGGAGQTQYFGPGTRLLVL.

This clone was recorded only once. V is TRBV6-1 and J is TRBJ2-6; D may be TRBD1 (6 bases). Trimming cost V 2 bases and J 0 bases, with 14 bases left between them. CDR1 and CDR2 (germline): MNHNS, SASEGT. This CDR3 is built from 18 residues. The CDR3 coding sequence is TGTGCCAGCAGTGAACCGGGACAAATGGTCTCTGGGGCCAACGTCCTGACTTTC. It translates to CASSEPGQMVSGANVLTF.